The clone carrying this TCR beta chain was observed a few times. Its antigen is as yet unknown. Between the trimmed V and J ends, which lost 8 bases and 0 bases, there was a span of 10 bases. CDR1 is MNHEY, CDR2 SVGEGT, per germline. This CDR3 spans 13 amino acids. This entry comes from a study of response to subunit inactivated influenza vaccine. The study, taken as a whole, reports: Each seasonal flu vaccination may recruit only limited new T cells, authors suggested.

Each CDR3 protein gets one entry after TCRdb re-called the RT-PCR reads with MiXCR. This table holds about 620,000 distinct CDR3 sequences, roughly 10% found once. The rearrangement uses TRBV6-2 or TRBV6-3 and TRBJ1-2; D not resolved. The sample in question was PBMCs from blood, obtained on the day of vaccination. The clonotype was recovered from a man aged 50-60 years who received an inactivated influenza vaccine. CDR3 DNA sequence: TGTGCCAGCGGACCGCCTGCTAACTATGGCTACACCTTC. Its protein product is CASGPPANYGYTF.